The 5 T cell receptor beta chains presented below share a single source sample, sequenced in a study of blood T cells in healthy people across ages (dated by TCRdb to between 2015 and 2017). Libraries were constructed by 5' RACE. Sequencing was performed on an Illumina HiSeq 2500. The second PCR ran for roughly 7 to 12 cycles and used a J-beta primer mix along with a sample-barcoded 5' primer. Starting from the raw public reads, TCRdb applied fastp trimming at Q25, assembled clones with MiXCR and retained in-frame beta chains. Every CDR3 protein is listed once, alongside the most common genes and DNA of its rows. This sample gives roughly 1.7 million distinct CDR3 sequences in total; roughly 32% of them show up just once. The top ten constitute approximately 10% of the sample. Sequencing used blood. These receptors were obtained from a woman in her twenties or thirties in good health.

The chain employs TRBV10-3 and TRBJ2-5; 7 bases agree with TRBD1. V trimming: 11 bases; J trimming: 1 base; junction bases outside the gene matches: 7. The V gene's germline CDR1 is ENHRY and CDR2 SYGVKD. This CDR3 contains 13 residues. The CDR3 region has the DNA TGTGCCGTACGACAGGGTGCCCAAGAGACCCAGTACTTC. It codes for CAVRQGAQETQYF.

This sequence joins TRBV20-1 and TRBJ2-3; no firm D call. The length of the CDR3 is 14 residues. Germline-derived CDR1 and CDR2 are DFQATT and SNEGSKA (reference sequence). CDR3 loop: CSALRPQYTDTQYF. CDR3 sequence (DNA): TGCAGCGCCTTAAGGCCACAATACACAGATACGCAGTATTTT.

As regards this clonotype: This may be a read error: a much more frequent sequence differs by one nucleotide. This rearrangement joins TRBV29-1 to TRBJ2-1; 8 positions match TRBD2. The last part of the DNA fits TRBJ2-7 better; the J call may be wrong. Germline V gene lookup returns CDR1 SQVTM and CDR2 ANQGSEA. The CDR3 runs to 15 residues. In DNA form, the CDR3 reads TGCAGCGTTGAGGAACTAGCGGACCCCCACAATGAGCAGTACTTC. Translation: CSVEELADPHNEQYF.

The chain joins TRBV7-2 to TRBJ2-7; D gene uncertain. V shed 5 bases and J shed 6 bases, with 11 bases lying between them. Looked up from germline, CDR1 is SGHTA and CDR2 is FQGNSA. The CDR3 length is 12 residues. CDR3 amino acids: CASSPTRIEQYF. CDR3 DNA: TGTGCCAGCAGCCCTACCCGGATCGAGCAGTACTTC. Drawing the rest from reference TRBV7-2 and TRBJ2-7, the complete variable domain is GAGVSQSPSNKVTEKGKDVELRCDPISGHTALYWYRQSLGQGLEFLIYFQGNSAPDKSGLPSDRFSAERTGGSVSTLTIQRTQQEDSAVYLCASSPTRIEQYFGPGTRLTVT.

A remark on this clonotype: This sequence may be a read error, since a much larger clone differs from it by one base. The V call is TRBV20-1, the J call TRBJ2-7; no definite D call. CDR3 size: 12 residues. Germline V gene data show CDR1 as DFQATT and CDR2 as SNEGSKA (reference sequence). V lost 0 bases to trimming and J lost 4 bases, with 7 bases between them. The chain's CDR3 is CSARDNGYEQYF. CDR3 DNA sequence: TGCAGTGCTAGAGATAATGGTTACGAGCAGTACTTC.